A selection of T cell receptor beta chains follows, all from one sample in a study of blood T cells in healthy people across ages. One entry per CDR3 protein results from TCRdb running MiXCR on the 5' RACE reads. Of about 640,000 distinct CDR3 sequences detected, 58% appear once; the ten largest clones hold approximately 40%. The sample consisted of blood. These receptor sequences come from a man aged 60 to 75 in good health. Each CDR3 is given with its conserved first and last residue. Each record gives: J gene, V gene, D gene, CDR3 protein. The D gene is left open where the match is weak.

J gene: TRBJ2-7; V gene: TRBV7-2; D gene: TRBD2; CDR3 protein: CASSRGLAGGGSYNEQYF
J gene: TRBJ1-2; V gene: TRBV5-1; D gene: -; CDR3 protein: CASSDPPAYGYTF
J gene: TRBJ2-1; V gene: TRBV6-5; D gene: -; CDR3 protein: CASSSSGQGARNEQFF
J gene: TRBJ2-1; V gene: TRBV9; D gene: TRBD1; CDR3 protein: CASSVVTGGLGEQFF
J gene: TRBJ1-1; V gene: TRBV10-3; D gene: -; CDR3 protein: CAIRDTNTEAFF
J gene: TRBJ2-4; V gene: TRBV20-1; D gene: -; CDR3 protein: CSAPLGLAKNIQYF
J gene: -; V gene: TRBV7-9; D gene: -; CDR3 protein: CASRPGYQETQYF
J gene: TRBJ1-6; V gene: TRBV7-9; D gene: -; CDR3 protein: CASNLDSANNSPLHF
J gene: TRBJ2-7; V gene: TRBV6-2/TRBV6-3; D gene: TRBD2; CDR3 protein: CASRDLGGASYEQYF
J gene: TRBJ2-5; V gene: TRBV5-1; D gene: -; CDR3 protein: CASSSTKGQETQYF
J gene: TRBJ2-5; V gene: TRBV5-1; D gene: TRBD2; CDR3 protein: CASKRAGGAQETQYF
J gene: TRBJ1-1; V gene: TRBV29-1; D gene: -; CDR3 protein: CSGRDTHTEAFF
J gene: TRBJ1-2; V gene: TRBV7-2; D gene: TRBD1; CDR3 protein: CASSHDRVAYGYTF
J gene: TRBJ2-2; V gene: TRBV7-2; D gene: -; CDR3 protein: CASSRTAYTGELFF
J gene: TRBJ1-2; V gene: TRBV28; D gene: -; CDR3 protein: CASRSSGSNYSYTF
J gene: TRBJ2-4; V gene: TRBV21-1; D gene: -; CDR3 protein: CASSKQGAAKNIQYF
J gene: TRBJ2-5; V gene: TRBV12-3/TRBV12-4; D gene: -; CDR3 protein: CASSPRTVQETQYF
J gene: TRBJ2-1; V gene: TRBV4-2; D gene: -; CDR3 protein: CASSQEAYNEQFF
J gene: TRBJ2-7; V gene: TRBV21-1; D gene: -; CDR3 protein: CASSSGAISGRGSYEQYF
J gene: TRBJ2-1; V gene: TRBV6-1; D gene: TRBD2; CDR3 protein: CASSELRGLYNEQFF
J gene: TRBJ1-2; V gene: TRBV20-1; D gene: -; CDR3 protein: CSARAAGNYGYTF
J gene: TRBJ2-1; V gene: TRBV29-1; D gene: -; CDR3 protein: CSARPLVNNEQFF
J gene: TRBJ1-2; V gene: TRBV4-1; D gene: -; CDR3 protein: CASSTDPGGSYGYTF
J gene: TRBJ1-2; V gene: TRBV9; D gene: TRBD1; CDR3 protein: CASSVYVGGGYGYTF
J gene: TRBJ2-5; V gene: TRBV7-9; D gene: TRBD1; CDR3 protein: CASSPEGGWETQYF
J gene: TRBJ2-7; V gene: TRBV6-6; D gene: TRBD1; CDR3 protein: CASRAGTGSYEQYF
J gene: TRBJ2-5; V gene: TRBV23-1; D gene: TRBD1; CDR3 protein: CAGGGTGDQETQYF
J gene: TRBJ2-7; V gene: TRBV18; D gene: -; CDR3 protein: CASSPPDSSYEQYF